Following are 15 T cell receptor beta chains from one sample sequenced in a study of patients and donors after allogeneic stem cell transplantation. Using its own MiXCR run on the RT-PCR reads, TCRdb lists one record per CDR3 protein. The sample yields tens of thousands of distinct CDR3 sequences, less than 45% seen once. Source material: blood, either unsorted or a sorted T cell fraction (not recorded which). Receptors originate from a human donor who was either an allogeneic HSCT recipient or a stem cell or donor lymphocyte infusion donor (not recorded which). It is not recorded whose cells these are; they may come from a transplant donor.

This clonotype was seen only a few times. The chain has TRBV15 and TRBJ1-1, with D tentatively TRBD1 (5 bases). Germline loops: CDR1 LNHNV, CDR2 YYDKDF (reference sequence). This CDR3 comprises 15 residues. V lost 1 base and J 1 base, leaving 10 bases between the germline ends. The CDR3 sequence is CATSRGGLGNTEAFF. The DNA of the CDR3 is TGTGCCACCAGCAGAGGGGGCTTAGGGAACACTGAAGCTTTCTTT.

This chain connects TRBV9 to TRBJ1-1; 9 bases line up with TRBD1. With V trimmed by 3 bases and J by 6 bases, 12 bases remained unmatched. CDR1 is SGDLS and CDR2 is YYNGEE in the germline V gene. The CDR3 spans 16 residues. CDR3 nucleotide sequence: TGTGCCAGCAGCGCCGCCCTGGGACAGGGTAACCCTGAAGCTTTCTTT. It encodes CASSAALGQGNPEAFF.

This clonotype was seen repeatedly, ten times or more. The J gene is TRBJ1-4, the V gene TRBV5-5; no reliable D call. Trimming left V 7 bases short and J 0 bases short, with 10 bases between. The CDR3 loop spans 14 amino acids. Germline CDR1 and CDR2: SGHKS and YYEKEE (reference sequence). The CDR3: CASGHESTNEKLFF. CDR3 nucleotides: TGTGCCAGCGGCCACGAGTCAACTAATGAAAAACTGTTTTTT.

This clonotype was counted between two and nine times. The rearrangement links TRBV12-3 or TRBV12-4 to TRBJ1-6, with D perhaps TRBD1 (6 bases). The length of the CDR3 is 15 residues. V lost 6 bases, J lost 10 bases, and 19 bases lay in between. The CDR3 is CASSNTGNYESPLHF. For the CDR3, the DNA is TGTGCCAGCAGCAATACAGGGAACTACGAGTCACCCCTCCACTTT.

The genes are TRBV7-2 and TRBJ2-3, with 9 bases identical to TRBD2. The CDR3 sequence is 15 residues long. Trimming removed 1 base from V and 5 bases from J; junction bases left unmatched: 4. Germline CDR1 and CDR2: SGHTA and FQGNSA. For the CDR3, the DNA is TGTGCCAGCAGCTTAGAGGCGGGGGGGTTAGATACGCAGTATTTT. It encodes CASSLEAGGLDTQYF. Supplemented by reference TRBV7-2 and TRBJ2-3, the full variable domain reads GAGVSQSPSNKVTEKGKDVELRCDPISGHTALYWYRQSLGQGLEFLIYFQGNSAPDKSGLPSDRFSAERTGGSVSTLTIQRTQQEDSAVYLCASSLEAGGLDTQYFGPGTRLTVL.

This clonotype is judged medium-sized (0.01 to 0.1%). This chain joins TRBV25-1 and TRBJ1-6; D gene uncertain. The CDR3 extends over 14 amino acids. CDR1 and CDR2 from the germline V gene are MGHDK and SYGVNS. V dropped 1 base and J dropped 6 bases, with 7 bases sitting between them. The CDR3 loop is CASSELGINSPLHF. The CDR3 DNA reads as TGTGCCAGCAGTGAATTGGGTATTAATTCACCCCTCCACTTT.

This chain connects TRBV20-1 to TRBJ1-1; 7 bases map to TRBD1. The germline CDR1 and CDR2 sequences are DFQATT and SNEGSKA (reference sequence). There are 14 residues in the CDR3. The J segment lost 6 bases and the V segment lost 2 bases, leaving 9 bases of the junction unmatched. As DNA, the CDR3 is TGCAGTGCTAGAACAGGGACAGCCGGACCTGAAGCTTTCTTT. Encoded protein: CSARTGTAGPEAFF.

Notes on this clonotype: Because it lacks the conserved phenylalanine or tryptophan at the end, this CDR3 is likely a read error. The chain carries TRBV12-5 and TRBJ2-1; a weak D match, TRBD2 (5 bases). The CDR3 sequence is 11 residues long. Germline CDR1 is LGHNT and CDR2 is FRNRAP. CDR3 coding DNA: TGTGCAATTAGCGTATTGGATGAGCAGTTCTCC. Translated, it gives CAISVLDEQFS.

The sample holds a few counts of this clonotype. The chain links TRBV10-1 to TRBJ2-2; tentatively, D is TRBD1 (5 bases). Germline assignment: CDR1 WNHNN and CDR2 SYGVQD (reference sequence). Trimming stripped 2 bases from V and 1 base from J, with 8 bases between. The CDR3 runs to 15 residues. Here the CDR3 reads CASSEGQGNTGELFF. CDR3 nucleotides: TGCGCCAGCAGTGAGGGGCAGGGGAACACCGGGGAGCTGTTTTTT.

The chain uses TRBV20-1 and TRBJ2-7; 11 positions agree with TRBD2. The V segment lost 8 bases and the J segment 6 bases; nucleotides outside the gene matches: 3. The germline V gene has CDR1 DFQATT and CDR2 SNEGSKA (reference sequence). The CDR3 consists of 11 residues. The CDR3 loop is CSSGTSGEQYF. CDR3 coding DNA: TGCAGTAGCGGGACTAGCGGCGAGCAGTACTTC.

The gene calls are TRBV7-9 and TRBJ2-2; 9 positions agree with TRBD1. This CDR3 comprises 16 residues. The V gene end was trimmed by 10 bases and the J gene end by 5 bases; junction bases not matched to a gene: 14. CDR1 and CDR2 (germline): SEHNR, FQNEAQ (reference sequence). CDR3 amino acids: CANSGQGNFWTGELFF. DNA for the CDR3: TGTGCCAACTCGGGACAGGGAAACTTTTGGACCGGGGAGCTGTTTTTT.

The rearrangement uses TRBV6-5 and TRBJ1-1; TRBD1 is a possible D gene (6 bases). V shed 0 bases and J shed 1 base, with 9 bases lying between them. CDR3 size: 15 residues. Germline V gene lookup returns CDR1 MNHEY and CDR2 SVGAGI. CDR3 DNA sequence: TGTGCCAGCAGTTACTCGTTACAGGGGAACACTGAAGCTTTCTTT. Its translation: CASSYSLQGNTEAFF.

This clonotype has more than one count but fewer than ten. This chain connects TRBV4-3 to TRBJ1-1, with D perhaps TRBD1 (5 bases). Trimming left V 2 bases short and J 6 bases short, with 19 bases between. This CDR3 contains 16 residues. Germline CDR1 and CDR2: LGHNA and YSLEER. CDR3 DNA sequence: TGCGCCAGCAGCCAAAGACCAAACGCAGGGTTCCCTGAAGCTTTCTTT. Translating it yields CASSQRPNAGFPEAFF.

This clonotype has more than one count but fewer than ten. V and J are TRBV29-1 and TRBJ1-4; the D gene is possibly TRBD1 (6 bases). V was cut by 4 bases and J by 8 bases, with 8 bases left in between. The CDR3 runs 11 residues. Germline CDR1 reads SQVTM; CDR2 reads ANQGSEA. The CDR3 DNA sequence: TGCAGCGTTGGAAGGGGGGAAAAACTGTTTTTT. Encoded protein: CSVGRGEKLFF.

The table lists this clonotype with a count of one. The chain links TRBV12-3 or TRBV12-4 to TRBJ1-6; TRBD1 matches 7 bases. CDR3 length: 13 amino acids. V shed 5 bases, J shed 10 bases, and the junction held 5 bases outside the gene matches. The CDR3 DNA sequence: TGTGCCAGCAGTAGGGGGCAGGACTCACCCCTCCACTTT. It codes for CASSRGQDSPLHF.